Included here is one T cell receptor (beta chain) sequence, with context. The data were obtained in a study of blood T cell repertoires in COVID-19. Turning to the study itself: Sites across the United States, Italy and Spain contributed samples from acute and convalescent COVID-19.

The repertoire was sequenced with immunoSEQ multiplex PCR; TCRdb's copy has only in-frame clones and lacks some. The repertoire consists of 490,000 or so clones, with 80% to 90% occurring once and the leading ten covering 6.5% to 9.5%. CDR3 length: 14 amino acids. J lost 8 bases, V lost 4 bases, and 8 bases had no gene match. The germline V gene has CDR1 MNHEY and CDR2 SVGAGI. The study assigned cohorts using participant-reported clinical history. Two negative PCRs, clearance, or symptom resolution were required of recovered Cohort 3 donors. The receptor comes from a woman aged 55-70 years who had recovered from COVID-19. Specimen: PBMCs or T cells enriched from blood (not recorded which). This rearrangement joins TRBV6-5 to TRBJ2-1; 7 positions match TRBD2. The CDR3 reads CASSLNKRGHEQFF. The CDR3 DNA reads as TGTGCCAGCAGTTTGAATAAGCGGGGACATGAGCAGTTCTTC.